This TCR beta chain emerged from a study of blood T cell repertoires in COVID-19 (dated by TCRdb to between 2020 and 2021). For the study in its entirety: The collaborator samples originated in the United States, Italy and Spain and spanned the acute and convalescent phases of COVID-19. The prospective study material was composed of cDNA or gDNA derived from T cells, B-cell-depleted T cells, or PBMCs. Subjects who had been exposed to COVID-19, were actively infected with it, or had recovered from it provided the deeply sampled blood TCRbeta repertoires that made up the dataset. The repertoires were made available in a free public database intended to serve as a resource for research on the immune response to SARS-CoV-2. The samples were drawn from the first 160 participants of the ongoing ImmuneRACE study and from 950 to 1,500 subjects provided by 6 global collaborators. Sample metadata almost always included a de-identified subject ID, COVID-19 status, age in years and sex. Where available, HLA class I and class II types were obtained from metadata supplied by the sample provider rather than from assay-based typing.

The collaborating institutions used their own protocols to collect whole blood in K2EDTA tubes. For TCRbeta analysis, collaborator samples were shipped as frozen whole blood, as isolated PBMCs, or as DNA extracted from either sample type. TCRbeta CDR3 regions were amplified from genomic DNA by means of the immunoSEQ Assay, a bias-controlled multiplex PCR. On the study's bioinformatics: Nucleated cell counts per sample were estimated from amplification of reference gene primers within the assay. Sequence reads were collapsed and filtered to measure the absolute abundance of every unique TCRbeta CDR3 rearrangement. For each sample, productive Simpson clonality was calculated by taking the square root of Simpson's diversity index across productive rearrangements. As stored in TCRdb, this immuneACCESS dataset retains in-frame rearrangements with V and J assigned. A fraction of the clones does not appear; measured against another copy, unresolved V genes explain less than half of the discrepancy, and the remainder lacks a known reason. The DNA gave D and trimming, while V, J and clone size come from that table. Present in this sample are 87,000 or so clones, more than 75% of which were seen just once. About 5.1% of the sample is held by the ten biggest clonotypes.

On this clone itself: This clone's antigen is unknown. It has no much larger one-base neighbor in the sample; base qualities were not kept.

On the study overall, not on this receptor specifically: The amount of clinical and demographic metadata varied by source and participant and was provided uncurated.

V is pared back by 2 bases and J by 2 bases, with 9 bases lying between the germline termini. The CDR1 and CDR2 encoded by the germline V gene are LGHNT and FRNRAP. Taken from cysteine to phenylalanine, the CDR3 has 15 residues. The CDR3 DNA has 45 bases and is translated from base 1. The sequence was collected from a man aged 35 to 55 with acute or convalescent COVID-19. The sample comprised peripheral blood. The chain is assembled from TRBV12-5 and TRBJ1-4; TRBD1 is possibly the D segment (5 matching bases). The CDR3 region: CASGLRGLTNEKLFF. The DNA sequence reads TGTGCTAGTGGTTTGAGGGGTCTGACTAATGAAAAACTGTTTTTT.